This T cell receptor beta chain was captured by sequencing in a study of cytomegalovirus exposure and HLA in healthy donors. Broader study findings: A previous analysis found most TCR beta V segments productive roughly 90% or roughly 30% of the time. The listing of approximately 160 TCR beta chains classed them as cytomegalovirus-associated.

Everyone who donated was a healthy bone marrow donor. In the PCR, 60 Vbeta and 13 Jbeta primers were used. TCRdb's copy holds only in-frame clones and misses some; the assay was immunoSEQ multiplex PCR. The sample has some 190,000 clones, about four fifths seen once; the top ten hold about 1.5%. The ends were cut back, 7 bases at V and 5 bases at J, with 9 bases in the middle. This CDR3 has 10 amino acids. Germline lookup yields CDR1 SQVTM and CDR2 ANQGSEA. Notes on this clone: Its cognate antigen is unknown.

The chain has TRBV29-1 and TRBJ2-7, with D possibly matching TRBD2 (6 bases). Sequencing was carried out using PBMCs. This sequence was found in a man aged 35-49 years in good health and CMV-seronegative. CDR3 loop: CSGGDHEQYF. As DNA, the CDR3 is TGCAGCGGCGGGGATCACGAGCAGTACTTC.